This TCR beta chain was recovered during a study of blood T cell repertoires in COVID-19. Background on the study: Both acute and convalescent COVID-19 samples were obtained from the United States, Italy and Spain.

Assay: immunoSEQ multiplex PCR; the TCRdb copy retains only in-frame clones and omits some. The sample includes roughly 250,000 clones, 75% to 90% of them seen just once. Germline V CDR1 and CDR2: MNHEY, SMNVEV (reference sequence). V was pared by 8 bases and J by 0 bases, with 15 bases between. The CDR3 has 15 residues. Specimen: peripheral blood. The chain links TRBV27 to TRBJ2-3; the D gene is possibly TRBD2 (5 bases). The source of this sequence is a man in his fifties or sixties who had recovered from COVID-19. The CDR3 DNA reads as TGTGCCAGCGGCGCTTGGAGGTTAAGCACAGATACGCAGTATTTT. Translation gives CASGAWRLSTDTQYF.